The 7 T cell receptor beta chains given below trace back to one sample, sequenced in a study of T cells in Graves' hyperthyroidism and ophthalmopathy. Amplification of TCR beta CDR3 regions used RNA as the template. HTBI primers were employed in a first-round RT-PCR of the TCR CDR3. In TCRdb, the multiplex PCR reads were re-called with MiXCR into one record per CDR3 protein. Of hundreds of thousands of distinct CDR3 sequences listed, roughly 14% are singletons. What was sequenced was blood. The source of these receptors is a middle-aged woman with Graves' ophthalmopathy.

In this sample, this clonotype turned up many times. The chain carries TRBV28 and TRBJ1-1; possible D gene TRBD1, 5 bases. The CDR3 extends over 14 amino acids. V lost 6 bases and J lost 3, with 14 bases in between. Germline CDR1 reads MDHEN; CDR2 reads SYDVKM. The CDR3 loop reads CASSLWDGHTEAFF. The CDR3 nucleotides are TGTGCCAGCAGCCTTTGGGACGGACACACTGAAGCTTTCTTT.

The rearrangement uses TRBV9 and TRBJ1-3; D not resolved. The CDR3 is 16 residues long. With 4 bases removed from V and 0 bases from J, the gap between germline ends came to 14 bases. Germline V gene data show CDR1 as SGDLS and CDR2 as YYNGEE. The CDR3 DNA follows: TGTGCCAGCAGCCCCTCACAAGTCCTCTCTGGAAACACCATATATTTT. It is translated as CASSPSQVLSGNTIYF.

This clonotype has a count of ten or more. The chain is built from TRBV12-3 or TRBV12-4 and TRBJ2-5; 7 positions match TRBD2. The CDR3 has 15 residues. J gave up 3 bases and V 4 bases, and 8 bases lay outside the gene matches. CDR3 DNA sequence: TGTGCCAGCAGTTGGCGCGGGAGAGGTGAAGAGACCCAGTACTTC. Encoded protein: CASSWRGRGEETQYF.

This clonotype was recorded at least ten times. The rearrangement uses TRBV27 and TRBJ1-1, with D unclear. This CDR3 region has 14 residues. Trimming pared 5 bases from V and 1 base from J, leaving 11 bases between. CDR1 is MNHEY and CDR2 is SMNVEV in the germline V gene (reference sequence). The CDR3 region is CASSLSAGNTEAFF. DNA for the CDR3: TGTGCCAGCAGTCTCTCCGCAGGGAACACTGAAGCTTTCTTT.

This clonotype was counted ten times or more. This sequence joins TRBV28 and TRBJ1-2, with D tentatively TRBD1 (6 bases). The V gene lost 7 bases and the J gene lost 5 bases, with 17 bases spanning the gap. From germline, CDR1 is MDHEN and CDR2 SYDVKM. The CDR3 extends over 14 amino acids. The chain's CDR3 is CASKGGARDYGYTF. CDR3 bases: TGTGCCAGCAAGGGGGGCGCCAGGGATTATGGCTACACCTTC.

The chain has TRBV5-1 and TRBJ2-7, with D hard to call. The V and J ends lost 1 base and 3 bases respectively, with 8 bases between them. The CDR3 is 13 residues long. CDR1 SGHRS and CDR2 YFSETQ come from the germline V gene. CDR3 residues: CASSLSGVYEQYF. The CDR3 DNA reads TGCGCCAGCAGCTTGTCCGGCGTCTACGAGCAGTACTTC.

This clonotype was seen at least ten times. The chain carries TRBV28 and TRBJ1-2; D is ambiguous. CDR1 and CDR2 from the germline V gene are MDHEN and SYDVKM. This CDR3 contains 14 residues. Trimming stripped 4 bases from V and 0 bases from J, with 9 bases between. DNA for the CDR3: TGTGCCAGCAGTTCGGGCCCTCCTAACTATGGCTACACCTTC. Amino acids: CASSSGPPNYGYTF.